This is a list of T cell receptor beta chains from one sample in a study of blood T cell repertoires in COVID-19. Sequencing used immunoSEQ multiplex PCR; TCRdb keeps in-frame clones, though not all of them. Of a few hundred thousand clones in the sample, approximately 82% were seen once. What was sequenced was PBMCs or T cells enriched from blood (not recorded which). These receptor sequences come from a man in his forties or fifties who had recovered from COVID-19. Both conserved end residues are part of each CDR3. The order of the fields is clone size, D gene, V gene, J gene, CDR3 DNA, CDR3 protein. A D gene is named only where the DNA matches it firmly. Clone size, where shown, is once, few, many, or a class for clones that have expanded.

clone size: few
D gene: .
V gene: TRBV7-2
J gene: TRBJ2-2
CDR3 DNA: TGTGCCAGCAGCTTCGACAGGGGAGGGACCGGGGAGCTGTTTTTT
CDR3 protein: CASSFDRGGTGELFF

clone size: .
D gene: .
V gene: TRBV18
J gene: TRBJ1-5
CDR3 DNA: TGTGCCAGCTCATCGGTCCCGAATCAGCCCCAGCATTTT
CDR3 protein: CASSSVPNQPQHF

clone size: .
D gene: .
V gene: TRBV27
J gene: TRBJ1-1
CDR3 DNA: TGTGCCAGCAGTCGATACATGAACACTGAAGCTTTCTTT
CDR3 protein: CASSRYMNTEAFF

clone size: .
D gene: .
V gene: TRBV24-1
J gene: TRBJ1-5
CDR3 DNA: TGTGCCACCAGTGATGCGTCCTATCAGCCCCAGCATTTT
CDR3 protein: CATSDASYQPQHF

clone size: .
D gene: .
V gene: TRBV5-1
J gene: TRBJ1-6
CDR3 DNA: TGCGCCAGCAGCTTGGGGCCAGCCGGGAACTCACCCCTCCACTTT
CDR3 protein: CASSLGPAGNSPLHF

clone size: .
D gene: TRBD1
V gene: TRBV7-6
J gene: TRBJ2-2
CDR3 DNA: TGTGCCAGCAGCTGGACAGGGGCGGACACCGGGGAGCTGTTTTTT
CDR3 protein: CASSWTGADTGELFF

clone size: .
D gene: TRBD1
V gene: TRBV5-8
J gene: TRBJ1-5
CDR3 DNA: TGTGCCAGCAGCGTGACAGGGTCTGTTAATCAGCCCCAGCATTTT
CDR3 protein: CASSVTGSVNQPQHF

clone size: .
D gene: TRBD2
V gene: TRBV12-3/TRBV12-4
J gene: TRBJ2-1
CDR3 DNA: TGTGCCAGCCGTAGGGAGGGTCGCAATGAGCAGTTCTTC
CDR3 protein: CASRREGRNEQFF

clone size: .
D gene: .
V gene: TRBV30
J gene: TRBJ2-5
CDR3 DNA: TGTGCCTGGCACACAGGGGAGGTTGGGGAGACCCAGTACTTC
CDR3 protein: CAWHTGEVGETQYF

clone size: .
D gene: TRBD2
V gene: TRBV29-1
J gene: TRBJ2-1
CDR3 DNA: TGCAGCGTTGACCATTCTAGCGGGGTCTCCTACAATGAGCAGTTCTTC
CDR3 protein: CSVDHSSGVSYNEQFF

clone size: .
D gene: .
V gene: TRBV10-3
J gene: TRBJ1-5
CDR3 DNA: TGTGCCACCCTCCGGGACATCAATCAGCCCCAGCATTTT
CDR3 protein: CATLRDINQPQHF

clone size: .
D gene: .
V gene: TRBV18
J gene: TRBJ1-3
CDR3 DNA: TGTGCCAGCTCACCTTACAGCCACTCTGGAAACACCATATATTTT
CDR3 protein: CASSPYSHSGNTIYF

clone size: few
D gene: TRBD1
V gene: TRBV3-1/TRBV3-2
J gene: TRBJ1-4
CDR3 DNA: TGTGCCAGCAGCCGCTCGACAGGGGATCGTCTAAAACTGTTTTTT
CDR3 protein: CASSRSTGDRLKLFF

clone size: once
D gene: TRBD1
V gene: TRBV27
J gene: TRBJ1-2
CDR3 DNA: TGTGCCAGCAGTCCGACCGGGACAGGGGTTGGCTACACCTTC
CDR3 protein: CASSPTGTGVGYTF

clone size: .
D gene: .
V gene: TRBV18
J gene: TRBJ2-2
CDR3 DNA: TGTGCTGTCTCCCTCGCGAACACCGGGGAGCTGTTTTTT
CDR3 protein: CAVSLANTGELFF

clone size: .
D gene: TRBD1
V gene: TRBV28
J gene: TRBJ1-2
CDR3 DNA: TGTGCCAGCAGGGCACAGGACAGGGGCTATGGCTACACCTTC
CDR3 protein: CASRAQDRGYGYTF

clone size: once
D gene: TRBD1
V gene: TRBV5-6
J gene: TRBJ2-2
CDR3 DNA: TGTGCCAGCAGCCCGACAGGGTTGAACACCGGGGAGCTGTTTTTT
CDR3 protein: CASSPTGLNTGELFF

clone size: .
D gene: TRBD1
V gene: TRBV9
J gene: TRBJ1-1
CDR3 DNA: TGTGCCAGCAGCCCCTCGCGAGGCTGGGACAGGGGGCGGGACACTGAAGCTTTCTTT
CDR3 protein: CASSPSRGWDRGRDTEAFF

clone size: .
D gene: .
V gene: TRBV10-3
J gene: TRBJ2-7
CDR3 DNA: TGTGCCATCAATGTCGGCGGGTCAACCTACGAGCAGTACTTC
CDR3 protein: CAINVGGSTYEQYF

clone size: .
D gene: TRBD1
V gene: TRBV5-1
J gene: TRBJ1-3
CDR3 DNA: TGCGCCAGCAGCCCAGGGACAGCTGCCTCTGGAAACACCATATATTTT
CDR3 protein: CASSPGTAASGNTIYF

clone size: .
D gene: TRBD1
V gene: TRBV2
J gene: TRBJ1-5
CDR3 DNA: TGTGCCAGCAGGAGGGACAGGGGTCGGAATCAGCCCCAGCATTTT
CDR3 protein: CASRRDRGRNQPQHF

clone size: .
D gene: TRBD2
V gene: TRBV7-2
J gene: TRBJ2-3
CDR3 DNA: TGTGCCAGCAGCATAGATAGCGGGGGCACAGATACGCAGTATTTT
CDR3 protein: CASSIDSGGTDTQYF

clone size: .
D gene: .
V gene: TRBV7-9
J gene: TRBJ1-2
CDR3 DNA: TGTGCCAGCAGCTTCCGAGTGACAGAGCATGGCTACACCTTC
CDR3 protein: CASSFRVTEHGYTF

clone size: .
D gene: TRBD1
V gene: TRBV5-1
J gene: TRBJ1-6
CDR3 DNA: TGCGCCAGCAGCCCCACCCCCGCCGGGACAGGGGACTCACCCCTCCACTTT
CDR3 protein: CASSPTPAGTGDSPLHF

clone size: .
D gene: TRBD1
V gene: TRBV7-9
J gene: TRBJ2-3
CDR3 DNA: TGTGCCAGCAGCGCGCCTGGGACAGCCACAGATACGCAGTATTTT
CDR3 protein: CASSAPGTATDTQYF

clone size: .
D gene: .
V gene: TRBV2
J gene: TRBJ1-5
CDR3 DNA: TGTGCCAGCAGTGGAGAAGCAGGAACTAGGCCCCAGCATTTT
CDR3 protein: CASSGEAGTRPQHF

clone size: .
D gene: .
V gene: TRBV7-2
J gene: TRBJ2-1
CDR3 DNA: TGTGCCAGCAGCTTAGAAGGGGCCCCCTACAATGAGCAGTTCTTC
CDR3 protein: CASSLEGAPYNEQFF

clone size: .
D gene: .
V gene: TRBV7-9
J gene: TRBJ2-7
CDR3 DNA: TGTGCCAGCAGCTTAGCTTCAGGAGGCCTATACGAGCAGTACTTC
CDR3 protein: CASSLASGGLYEQYF

clone size: .
D gene: TRBD2
V gene: TRBV6-2/TRBV6-3
J gene: TRBJ2-7
CDR3 DNA: TGTGCCAGCAGTTGGACCCCGGGACTAGCGGGAGGTTATTCCAATTACGAGCAGTACTTC
CDR3 protein: CASSWTPGLAGGYSNYEQYF

clone size: .
D gene: .
V gene: TRBV7-9
J gene: TRBJ2-5
CDR3 DNA: TGTGCCAGCAGCGACACAGTACAAGAGACCCAGTACTTC
CDR3 protein: CASSDTVQETQYF

clone size: .
D gene: TRBD2
V gene: TRBV4-2
J gene: TRBJ2-5
CDR3 DNA: TGTGCCAGCAGCCAAGCGGGGGGCCAAGAGACCCAGTACTTC
CDR3 protein: CASSQAGGQETQYF

clone size: .
D gene: .
V gene: TRBV6-5
J gene: TRBJ1-6
CDR3 DNA: TGTGCCAGCATGGCAGGATTTTCGTCACCCCTCCACTTT
CDR3 protein: CASMAGFSSPLHF

clone size: .
D gene: .
V gene: TRBV2
J gene: TRBJ1-1
CDR3 DNA: TGTGCCAGCAGTGAAGGTGAGGGACAACCTGAAGCTTTCTTT
CDR3 protein: CASSEGEGQPEAFF

clone size: .
D gene: TRBD1
V gene: TRBV29-1
J gene: TRBJ2-5
CDR3 DNA: TGCAGCGTTGAAGGACAGGGCCGGGAGACCCAGTACTTC
CDR3 protein: CSVEGQGRETQYF

clone size: .
D gene: TRBD1
V gene: TRBV5-1
J gene: TRBJ2-7
CDR3 DNA: TGCGCCAGCAGCTTGGGGACAGGGGGTCGCGAGCAGTACTTC
CDR3 protein: CASSLGTGGREQYF

clone size: .
D gene: .
V gene: TRBV7-2
J gene: TRBJ1-6
CDR3 DNA: TGTGCCAGCAGCTTCGATCGACTAGGCTCACCCCTCCACTTT
CDR3 protein: CASSFDRLGSPLHF